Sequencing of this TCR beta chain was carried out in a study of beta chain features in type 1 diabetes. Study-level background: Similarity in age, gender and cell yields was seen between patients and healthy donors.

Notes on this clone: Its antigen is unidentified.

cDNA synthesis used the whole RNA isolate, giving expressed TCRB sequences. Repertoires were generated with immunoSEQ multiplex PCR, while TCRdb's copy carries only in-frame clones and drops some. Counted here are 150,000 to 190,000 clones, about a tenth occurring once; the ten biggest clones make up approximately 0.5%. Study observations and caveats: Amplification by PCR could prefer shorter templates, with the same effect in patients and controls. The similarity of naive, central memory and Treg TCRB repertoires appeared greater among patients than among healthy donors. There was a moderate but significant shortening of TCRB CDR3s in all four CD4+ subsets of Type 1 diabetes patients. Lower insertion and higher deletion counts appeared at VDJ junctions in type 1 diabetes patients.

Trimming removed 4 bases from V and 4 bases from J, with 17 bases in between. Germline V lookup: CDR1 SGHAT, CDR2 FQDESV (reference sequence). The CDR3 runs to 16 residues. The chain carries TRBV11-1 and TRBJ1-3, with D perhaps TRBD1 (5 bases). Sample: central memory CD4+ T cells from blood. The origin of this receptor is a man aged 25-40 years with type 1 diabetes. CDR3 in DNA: TGTGCCAGCAGCTCGGAAGGGCGCCAGGGCGGAAACACCATATATTTT. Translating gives CASSSEGRQGGNTIYF.